This T cell receptor (beta chain) was found in a study of cytomegalovirus exposure and HLA in healthy donors. Points on this clone: The antigen is not known.

Whole-study findings and limits: There were reportedly fewer N-insertions in an Asian-associated ancestry cluster than the approximately 600-donor mean, in a later analysis. From TCR beta sequences, most subjects' HLA-A and HLA-B alleles were reportedly predicted accurately. The analysis excluded some indistinguishable V segments, including TRBV6-2 and TRBV6-3. A later analysis showed HLA-associated TCR beta chains outstripping equally common others in clonal expansion.

PCR was performed using 60 Vbeta and 13 Jbeta primers. Data came from immunoSEQ multiplex PCR; TCRdb stores just in-frame clones and leaves some out. The repertoire consists of about 160,000 clones, with around three quarters occurring once and the leading ten covering roughly 2%. V trimming: 8 bases; J trimming: 0 bases; junction bases outside the gene matches: 18. Germline lookup yields CDR1 SNHLY and CDR2 FYNNEI. The CDR3 has 19 amino acids. The sequencing sample was made of PBMCs. The clonotype originates from a man aged 35 to 55 in good health and CMV-seronegative. The chain couples TRBV2 to TRBJ2-7; TRBD2 matches 11 bases. CDR3 region: CASQGDYPTSGGSSYEQYF. The CDR3, as DNA: TGTGCCAGCCAGGGAGACTACCCAACTAGCGGGGGCTCCTCCTACGAGCAGTACTTC.